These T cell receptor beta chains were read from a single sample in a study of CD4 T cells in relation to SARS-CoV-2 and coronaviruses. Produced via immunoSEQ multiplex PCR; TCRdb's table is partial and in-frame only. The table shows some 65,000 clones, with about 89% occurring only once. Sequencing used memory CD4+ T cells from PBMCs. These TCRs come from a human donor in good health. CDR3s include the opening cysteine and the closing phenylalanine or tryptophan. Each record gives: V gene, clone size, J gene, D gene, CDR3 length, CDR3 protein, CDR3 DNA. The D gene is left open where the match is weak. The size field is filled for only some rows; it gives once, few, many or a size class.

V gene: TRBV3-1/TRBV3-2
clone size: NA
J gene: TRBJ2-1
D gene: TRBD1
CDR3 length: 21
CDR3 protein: CASSPALIGGSVPTGYNEQFF
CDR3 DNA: TGTGCCAGCAGCCCAGCGCTGATAGGGGGCTCCGTTCCGACCGGGTACAATGAGCAGTTCTTC

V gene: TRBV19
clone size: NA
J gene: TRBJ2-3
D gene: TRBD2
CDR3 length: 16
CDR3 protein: CASSIVSGRAADTQYF
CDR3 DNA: TGTGCCAGTAGTATAGTGAGCGGGAGGGCCGCAGATACGCAGTATTTT

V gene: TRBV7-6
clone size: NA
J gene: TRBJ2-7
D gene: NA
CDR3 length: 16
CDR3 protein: CASSLAVGQGSYEQYF
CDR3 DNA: TGTGCCAGCAGCTTAGCGGTGGGGCAGGGAAGCTACGAGCAGTACTTC

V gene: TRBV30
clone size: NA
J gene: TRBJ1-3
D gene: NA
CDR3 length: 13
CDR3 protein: CAWSARPPNTIYF
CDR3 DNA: TGTGCCTGGAGTGCCCGCCCTCCGAACACCATATATTTT

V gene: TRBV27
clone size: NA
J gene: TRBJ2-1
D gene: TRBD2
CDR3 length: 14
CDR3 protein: CASSRSGLDNEQFF
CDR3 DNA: TGTGCCAGCAGCCGATCGGGACTAGACAATGAGCAGTTCTTC

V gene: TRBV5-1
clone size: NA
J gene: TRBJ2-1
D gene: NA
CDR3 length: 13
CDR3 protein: CASSEGSYNEQFF
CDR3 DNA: TGCGCCAGCAGTGAAGGCTCCTACAATGAGCAGTTCTTC

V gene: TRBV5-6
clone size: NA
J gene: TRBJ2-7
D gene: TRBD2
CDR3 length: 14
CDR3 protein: CASSLGPGGYEQYF
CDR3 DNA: TGTGCCAGCAGCTTGGGCCCCGGGGGGTACGAGCAGTACTTC

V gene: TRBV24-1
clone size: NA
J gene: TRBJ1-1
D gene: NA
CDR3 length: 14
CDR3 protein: CATSDPLGESEAFF
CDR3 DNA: TGTGCCACCAGTGACCCATTGGGAGAGTCTGAAGCTTTCTTT

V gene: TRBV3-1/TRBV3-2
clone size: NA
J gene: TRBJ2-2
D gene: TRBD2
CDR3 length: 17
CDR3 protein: CASSQDRLAGGDGELFF
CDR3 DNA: TGTGCCAGCAGCCAAGATCGGCTAGCGGGGGGGGACGGGGAGCTGTTTTTT

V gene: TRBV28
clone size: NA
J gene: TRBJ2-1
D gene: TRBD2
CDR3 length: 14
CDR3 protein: CASSFSGGRNEQFF
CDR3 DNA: TGTGCCAGCAGTTTTTCTGGCGGGAGGAATGAGCAGTTCTTC

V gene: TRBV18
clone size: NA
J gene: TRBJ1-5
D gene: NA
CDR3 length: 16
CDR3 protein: CASSRQGRASNQPQHF
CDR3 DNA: TGTGCCAGCTCGCGTCAGGGACGGGCTAGCAATCAGCCCCAGCATTTT

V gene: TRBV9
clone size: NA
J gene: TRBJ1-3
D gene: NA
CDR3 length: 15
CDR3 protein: CASSVDGNLGNTIYF
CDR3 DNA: TGTGCCAGCAGCGTAGATGGCAACCTTGGAAACACCATATATTTT

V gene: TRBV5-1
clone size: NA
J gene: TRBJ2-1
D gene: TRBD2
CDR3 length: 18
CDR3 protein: CASSSEGTSGRPHNEQFF
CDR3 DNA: TGCGCCAGCAGCTCGGAGGGGACTAGCGGGAGGCCCCACAATGAGCAGTTCTTC

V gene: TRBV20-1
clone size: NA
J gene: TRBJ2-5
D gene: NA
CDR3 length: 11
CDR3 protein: CSAQPRETQYF
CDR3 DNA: TGCAGTGCTCAACCTCGGGAGACCCAGTACTTC

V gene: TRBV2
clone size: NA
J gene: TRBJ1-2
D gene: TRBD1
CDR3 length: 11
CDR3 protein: CASSDRAAYTF
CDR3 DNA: TGTGCCAGCTCGGACAGGGCCGCTTACACCTTC

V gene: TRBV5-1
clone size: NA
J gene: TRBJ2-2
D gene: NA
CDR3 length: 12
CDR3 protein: CASSSDTGELFF
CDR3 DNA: TGCGCCAGCAGCTCGGACACCGGGGAGCTGTTTTTT

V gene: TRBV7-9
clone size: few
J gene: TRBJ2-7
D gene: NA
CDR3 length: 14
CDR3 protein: CASSAWDVSYEQYF
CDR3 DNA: TGTGCCAGCAGCGCTTGGGACGTCTCCTACGAGCAGTACTTC

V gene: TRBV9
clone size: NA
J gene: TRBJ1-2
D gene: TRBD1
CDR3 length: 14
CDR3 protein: CASSTWTGGYGYTF
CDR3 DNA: TGTGCCAGCAGCACCTGGACAGGGGGGTATGGCTACACCTTC

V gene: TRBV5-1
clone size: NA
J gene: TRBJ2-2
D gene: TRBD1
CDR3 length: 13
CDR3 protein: CASSSQGTGELFF
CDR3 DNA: TGCGCCAGCAGCTCACAGGGGACCGGGGAGCTGTTTTTT

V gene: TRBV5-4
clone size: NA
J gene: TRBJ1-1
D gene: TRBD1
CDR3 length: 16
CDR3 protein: CASSLQAGQGALGAFF
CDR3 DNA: TGTGCCAGCAGCTTGCAGGCGGGACAGGGCGCACTTGGGGCTTTCTTT

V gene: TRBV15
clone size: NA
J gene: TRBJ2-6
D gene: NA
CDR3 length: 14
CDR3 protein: CATSRGAGANVLTF
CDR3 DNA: TGTGCCACCAGCAGAGGGGCTGGGGCCAACGTCCTGACTTTC

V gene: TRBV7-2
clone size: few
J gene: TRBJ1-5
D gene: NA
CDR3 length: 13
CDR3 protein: CASSLHRDQPQHF
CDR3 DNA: TGTGCCAGCAGCCTTCACCGAGATCAGCCCCAGCATTTT

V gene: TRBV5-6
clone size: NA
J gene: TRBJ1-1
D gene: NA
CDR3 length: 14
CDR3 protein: CASNIQGGSSEAFF
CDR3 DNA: TGTGCCAGCAACATTCAAGGGGGTAGTTCTGAAGCTTTCTTT

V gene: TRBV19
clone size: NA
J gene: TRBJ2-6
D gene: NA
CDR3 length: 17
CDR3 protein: CASSIDPPPSGANVLTF
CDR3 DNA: TGTGCCAGTAGTATAGATCCCCCTCCCTCTGGGGCCAACGTCCTGACTTTC

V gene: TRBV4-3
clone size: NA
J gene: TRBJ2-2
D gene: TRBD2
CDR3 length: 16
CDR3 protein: CASSPSGGAGTGELFF
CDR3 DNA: TGCGCCAGCAGCCCTAGCGGGGGGGCGGGAACCGGGGAGCTGTTTTTT

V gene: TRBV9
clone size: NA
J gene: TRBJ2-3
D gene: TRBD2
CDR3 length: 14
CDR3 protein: CASSRGLELDTQYF
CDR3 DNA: TGTGCCAGCAGCCGGGGACTAGAGCTAGATACGCAGTATTTT

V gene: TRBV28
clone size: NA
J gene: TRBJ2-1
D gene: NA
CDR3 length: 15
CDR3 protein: CASSRPGLPNNEQFF
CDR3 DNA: TGTGCCAGCAGTCGCCCCGGACTACCCAACAATGAGCAGTTCTTC

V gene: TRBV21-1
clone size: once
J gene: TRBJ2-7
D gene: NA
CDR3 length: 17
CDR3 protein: CASSKGSRGQNSYEQYF
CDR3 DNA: TGTGCCAGCAGCAAAGGTTCGAGGGGACAGAACTCCTACGAGCAGTACTTC

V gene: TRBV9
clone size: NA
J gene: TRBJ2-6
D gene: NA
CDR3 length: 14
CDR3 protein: CASSAYTGANVLTF
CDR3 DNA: TGTGCCAGCAGCGCCTACACTGGGGCCAACGTCCTGACTTTC

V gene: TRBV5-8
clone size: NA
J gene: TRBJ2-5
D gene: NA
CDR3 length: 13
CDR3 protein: CASSLGQAETQYF
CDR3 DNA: TGTGCCAGCAGCTTGGGACAGGCAGAGACCCAGTACTTC

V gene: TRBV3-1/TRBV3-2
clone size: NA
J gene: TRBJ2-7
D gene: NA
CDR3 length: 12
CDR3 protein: CASRFQGGEQYF
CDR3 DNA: TGTGCCAGCAGATTCCAGGGGGGCGAGCAGTACTTC

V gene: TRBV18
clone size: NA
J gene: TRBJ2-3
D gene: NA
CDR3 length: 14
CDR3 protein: CASSPPTDTDTQYF
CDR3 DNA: TGTGCCAGCTCACCGCCCACCGACACAGATACGCAGTATTTT

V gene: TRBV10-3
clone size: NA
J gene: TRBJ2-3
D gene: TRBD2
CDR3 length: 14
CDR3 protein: CAIGIAGGTDTQYF
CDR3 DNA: TGTGCCATCGGAATAGCGGGAGGCACAGATACGCAGTATTTT

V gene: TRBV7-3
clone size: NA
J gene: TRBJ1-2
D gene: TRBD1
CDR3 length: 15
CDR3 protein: CASSFAGGRNGGYTF
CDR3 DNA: TGTGCCAGCAGCTTTGCAGGGGGGCGCAATGGTGGCTACACCTTC

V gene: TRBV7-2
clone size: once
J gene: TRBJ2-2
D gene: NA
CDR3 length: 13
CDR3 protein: CASSSGLAGELFF
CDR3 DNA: TGTGCCAGCAGCTCGGGACTCGCCGGGGAGCTGTTTTTT

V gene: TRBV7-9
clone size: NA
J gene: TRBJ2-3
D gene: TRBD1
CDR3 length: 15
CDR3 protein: CASSADRGQTDTQYF
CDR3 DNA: TGTGCCAGCAGCGCGGACAGGGGGCAAACAGATACGCAGTATTTT

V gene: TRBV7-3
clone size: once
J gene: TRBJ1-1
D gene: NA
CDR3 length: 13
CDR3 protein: CASSLMRSTEAFF
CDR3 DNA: TGTGCCAGCAGCTTAATGCGGAGCACTGAAGCTTTCTTT

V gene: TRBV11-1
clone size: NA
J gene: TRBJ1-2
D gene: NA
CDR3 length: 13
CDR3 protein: CASSLTFGYGYTF
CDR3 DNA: TGTGCCAGCAGCTTAACTTTTGGCTATGGCTACACCTTC

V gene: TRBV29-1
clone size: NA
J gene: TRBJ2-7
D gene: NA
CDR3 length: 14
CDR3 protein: CSVSGDSSSYEQYF
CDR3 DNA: TGCAGCGTCAGTGGGGACTCGAGCTCCTACGAGCAGTACTTC

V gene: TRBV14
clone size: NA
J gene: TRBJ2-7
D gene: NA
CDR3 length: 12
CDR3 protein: CASSQVGGEQYF
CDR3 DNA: TGTGCCAGCAGCCAAGTTGGGGGCGAGCAGTACTTC

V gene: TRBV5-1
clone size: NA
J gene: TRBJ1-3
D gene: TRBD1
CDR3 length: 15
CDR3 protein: CASSPRTGRENTIYF
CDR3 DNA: TGCGCCAGCAGCCCCCGGACAGGGCGAGAAAACACCATATATTTT

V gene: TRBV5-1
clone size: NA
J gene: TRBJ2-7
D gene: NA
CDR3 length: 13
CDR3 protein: CASSQNRDYEQYF
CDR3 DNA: TGCGCCAGCAGCCAAAACAGGGACTACGAGCAGTACTTC

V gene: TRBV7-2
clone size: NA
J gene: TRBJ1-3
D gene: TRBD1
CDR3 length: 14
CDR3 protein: CASRLAGGADTIYF
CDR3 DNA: TGTGCCAGCAGATTAGCAGGGGGCGCGGACACCATATATTTT

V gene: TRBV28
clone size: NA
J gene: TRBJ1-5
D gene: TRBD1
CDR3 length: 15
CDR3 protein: CASSSSGTGYQPQHF
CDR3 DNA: TGTGCCAGCAGTTCGTCCGGGACAGGGTACCAGCCCCAGCATTTT

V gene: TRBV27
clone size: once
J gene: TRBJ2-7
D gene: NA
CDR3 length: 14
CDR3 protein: CASSSYDRLGEQYF
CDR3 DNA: TGTGCCAGCAGTTCTTACGACCGACTGGGGGAGCAGTACTTC

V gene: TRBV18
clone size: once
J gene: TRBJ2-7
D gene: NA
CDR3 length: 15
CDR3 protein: CASSPGQRSSYEQYF
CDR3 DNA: TGTGCCAGCTCACCGGGACAAAGGTCCTCCTACGAGCAGTACTTC

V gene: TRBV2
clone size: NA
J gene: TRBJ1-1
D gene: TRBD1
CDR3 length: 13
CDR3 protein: CASSTDRDTEAFF
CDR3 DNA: TGTGCCAGCAGTACCGACAGGGACACTGAAGCTTTCTTT

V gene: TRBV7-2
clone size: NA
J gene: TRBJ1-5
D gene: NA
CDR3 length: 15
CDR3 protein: CASSPGPASNQPQHF
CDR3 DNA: TGTGCCAGCAGCCCAGGACCGGCAAGCAATCAGCCCCAGCATTTT

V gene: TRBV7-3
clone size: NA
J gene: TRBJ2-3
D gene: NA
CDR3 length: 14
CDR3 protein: CASSVGASSDTQYF
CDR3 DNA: TGTGCCAGCAGCGTCGGGGCTAGTTCCGATACGCAGTATTTT

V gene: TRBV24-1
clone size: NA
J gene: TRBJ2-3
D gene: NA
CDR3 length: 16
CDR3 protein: CATSDYTGASTDTQYF
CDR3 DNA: TGTGCCACCAGTGATTATACAGGTGCTAGCACAGATACGCAGTATTTT

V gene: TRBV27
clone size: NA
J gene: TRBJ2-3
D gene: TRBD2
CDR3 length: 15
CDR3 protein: CASSRGDFWADTQYF
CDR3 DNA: TGTGCCAGCAGTCGGGGGGACTTCTGGGCAGATACGCAGTATTTT

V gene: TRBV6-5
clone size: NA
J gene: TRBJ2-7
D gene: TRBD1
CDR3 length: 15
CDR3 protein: CASSSPRTGPHEQYF
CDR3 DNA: TGTGCCAGCAGTTCCCCCCGGACAGGTCCGCACGAGCAGTACTTC

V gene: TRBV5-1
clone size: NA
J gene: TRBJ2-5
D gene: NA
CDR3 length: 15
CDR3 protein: CASSFRDSGSETQYF
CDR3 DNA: TGCGCCAGCAGCTTCCGGGACTCCGGATCAGAGACCCAGTACTTC

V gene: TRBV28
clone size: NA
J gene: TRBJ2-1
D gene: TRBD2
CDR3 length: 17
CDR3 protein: CASSSLKGLADRNEQFF
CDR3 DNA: TGTGCCAGCAGTTCCCTCAAGGGACTAGCGGACCGAAATGAGCAGTTCTTC

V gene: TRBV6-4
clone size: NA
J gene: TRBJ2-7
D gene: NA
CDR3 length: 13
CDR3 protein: CASSPPGSSEQYF
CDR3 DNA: TGTGCCAGCAGCCCCCCAGGTTCCTCCGAGCAGTACTTC

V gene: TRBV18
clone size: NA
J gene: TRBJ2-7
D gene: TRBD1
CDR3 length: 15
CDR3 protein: CASSPQGQGGYEQYF
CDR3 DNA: TGTGCCAGCTCACCACAGGGACAGGGTGGATACGAGCAGTACTTC

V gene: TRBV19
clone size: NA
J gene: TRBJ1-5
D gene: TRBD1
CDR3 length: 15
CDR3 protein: CASSMGTGGGQPQHF
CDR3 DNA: TGTGCCAGTAGTATGGGGACAGGGGGTGGTCAGCCCCAGCATTTT

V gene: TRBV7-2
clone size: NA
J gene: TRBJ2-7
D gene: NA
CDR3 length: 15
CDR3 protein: CASSLGRTEYYEQYF
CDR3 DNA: TGTGCCAGCAGCTTAGGGCGGACAGAATACTACGAGCAGTACTTC